This T cell receptor beta chain derives from a study of identical twins' blood T cells. Notes on the study in general: Out-of-frame TCRbeta clonotypes reportedly had markedly more similar V usage in twins than unrelated donors.

TCRdb passed the 5' RACE reads through MiXCR, listing each CDR3 protein once. The profile shows 300,000 to 450,000 distinct CDR3 sequences, under 30% of them singletons. Comments on this clonotype: Its antigen is as yet unknown.

The three twin pairs were reared together, likely meeting the same infections. CDR1 is SNHLY and CDR2 is FYNNEI in the germline V gene. CDR3 length: 13 amino acids. Between the trimmed V and J ends, which lost 3 bases and 8 bases, there was a span of 11 bases. Sequenced: PBMCs. The receptor was derived from a woman aged 18 to 55 in good health. The chain carries TRBV2 and TRBJ1-5; perhaps TRBD1 as D (6 bases). CDR3 protein: CASSDGQQEPQHF. DNA of the CDR3: TGTGCCAGCAGTGACGGACAGCAAGAGCCCCAGCATTTT.